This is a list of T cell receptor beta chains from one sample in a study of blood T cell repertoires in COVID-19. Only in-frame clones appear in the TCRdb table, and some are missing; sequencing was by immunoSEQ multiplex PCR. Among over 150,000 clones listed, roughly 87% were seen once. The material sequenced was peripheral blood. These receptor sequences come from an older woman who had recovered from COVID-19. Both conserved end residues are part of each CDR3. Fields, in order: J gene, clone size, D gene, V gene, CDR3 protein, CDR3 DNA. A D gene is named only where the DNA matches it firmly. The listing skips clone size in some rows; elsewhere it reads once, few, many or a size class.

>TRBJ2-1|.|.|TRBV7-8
CASSLHSNNEQFF
TGTGCCAGCAGCTTACACAGCAACAATGAGCAGTTCTTC
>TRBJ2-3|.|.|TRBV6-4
CASSDSGGSLTDTQYF
TGTGCCAGCAGTGACTCTGGGGGGTCACTCACAGATACGCAGTATTTT
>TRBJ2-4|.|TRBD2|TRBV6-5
CASMGAGGAIQYF
TGTGCCAGCATGGGAGCGGGGGGGGCCATTCAGTACTTC
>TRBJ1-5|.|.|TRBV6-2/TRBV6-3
CASSLDRSQPQHF
TGTGCCAGCAGTCTTGACAGGAGCCAGCCCCAGCATTTT
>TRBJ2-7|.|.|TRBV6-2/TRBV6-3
CASSYNIHEQYF
TGTGCCAGCAGTTACAACATCCACGAGCAGTACTTC
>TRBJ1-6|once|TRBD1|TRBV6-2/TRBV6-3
CASSYGQGDSPLHF
TGTGCCAGCAGTTACGGACAGGGGGATTCACCCCTCCACTTT
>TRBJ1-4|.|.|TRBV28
CASSQPHGLTNEKLFF
TGTGCCAGCAGTCAACCCCACGGGTTAACTAATGAAAAACTGTTTTTT
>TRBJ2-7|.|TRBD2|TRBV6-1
CASSEQRGPSYEQYF
TGTGCCAGCAGTGAACAGCGGGGACCCTCCTACGAGCAGTACTTC
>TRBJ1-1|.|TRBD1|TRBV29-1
CSVIARTGGGEAFF
TGCAGCGTTATTGCCCGGACAGGGGGAGGTGAAGCTTTCTTT
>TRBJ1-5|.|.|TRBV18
CASSPTKDQPQHF
TGTGCCAGCTCACCAACAAAAGATCAGCCCCAGCATTTT
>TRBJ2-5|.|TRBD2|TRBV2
CASAPAASGKGETQYF
TGTGCCAGCGCCCCAGCGGCTAGCGGTAAAGGAGAGACCCAGTACTTC
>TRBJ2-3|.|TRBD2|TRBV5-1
CASSDSGEGTDTQYF
TGCGCCAGCAGCGACAGCGGGGAGGGGACAGATACGCAGTATTTT
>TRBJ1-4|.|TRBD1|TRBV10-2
CASSESTGGREKLFF
TGCGCCAGCAGTGAGTCGACAGGGGGGCGTGAAAAACTGTTTTTT
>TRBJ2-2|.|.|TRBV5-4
CASSLEQGFTGELFF
TGTGCCAGCAGCTTGGAACAGGGTTTCACCGGGGAGCTGTTTTTT
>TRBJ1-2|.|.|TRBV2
CASSRTINYGYTF
TGTGCCAGCAGTAGGACTATTAACTATGGCTACACCTTC
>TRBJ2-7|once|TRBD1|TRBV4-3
CASSQKGAGLAYEQYF
TGCGCCAGCAGCCAAAAGGGGGCCGGACTCGCCTACGAGCAGTACTTC
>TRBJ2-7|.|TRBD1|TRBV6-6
CASRGTAYEQYF
TGTGCCAGCAGGGGGACAGCCTACGAGCAGTACTTC
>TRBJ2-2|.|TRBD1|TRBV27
CASSSGTGGGGAPWELFF
TGTGCCAGCAGTTCAGGGACAGGGGGCGGGGGGGCCCCGTGGGAGCTGTTTTTT
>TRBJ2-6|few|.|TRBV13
CASSLIGVPLLSGANVLTF
TGTGCCAGCAGCTTAATCGGGGTCCCCTTACTCTCTGGGGCCAACGTCCTGACTTTC
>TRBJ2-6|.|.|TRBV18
CASSPTLPRGTSGANVLTF
TGTGCCAGCTCACCAACACTCCCACGGGGGACCTCTGGGGCCAACGTCCTGACTTTC
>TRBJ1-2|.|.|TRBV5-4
CASSRHGGLYYGYTF
TGTGCCAGCAGTCGACACGGAGGCCTTTACTATGGCTACACCTTC
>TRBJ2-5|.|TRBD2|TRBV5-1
CASSLGRGGRETQYF
TGCGCCAGCAGCTTGGGCCGGGGGGGCCGGGAGACCCAGTACTTC
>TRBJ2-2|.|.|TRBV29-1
CSARGWGGAGELFF
TGCAGCGCCCGAGGGTGGGGAGGCGCCGGGGAGCTGTTTTTT
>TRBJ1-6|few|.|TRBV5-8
CASSLAAPLHF
TGTGCCAGCAGCTTGGCCGCACCCCTCCACTTT
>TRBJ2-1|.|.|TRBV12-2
CASRLATIFAHSYNEQFF
TGTGCAAGTCGCTTAGCCACTATCTTCGCACACTCCTACAATGAGCAGTTCTTC
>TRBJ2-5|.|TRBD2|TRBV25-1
CASSARLAGDPGTQYF
TGTGCCAGCAGTGCGAGACTAGCGGGGGACCCAGGGACCCAGTACTTC
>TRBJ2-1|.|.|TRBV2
CASNSGVAFVQFF
TGTGCCAGCAATAGCGGTGTCGCGTTCGTGCAGTTCTTC
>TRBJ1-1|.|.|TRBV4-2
CASSQERENTEAFF
TGTGCCAGCAGCCAAGAGAGGGAGAACACTGAAGCTTTCTTT
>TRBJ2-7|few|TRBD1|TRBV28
CASSSGTGVNRGLF
TGTGCCAGCAGTTCGGGGACAGGGGTCAATCGAGGTTTGTTC
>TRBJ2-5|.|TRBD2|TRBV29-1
CSVGLAGGEETQYF
TGCAGCGTTGGACTAGCGGGGGGGGAAGAGACCCAGTACTTC
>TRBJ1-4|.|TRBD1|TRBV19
CASTVDRAAEKLFF
TGTGCCAGTACTGTTGACAGGGCGGCTGAAAAACTGTTTTTT
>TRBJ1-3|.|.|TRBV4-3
CASSQEVGASGNTIYF
TGCGCCAGCAGCCAAGAGGTAGGGGCCTCTGGAAACACCATATATTTT
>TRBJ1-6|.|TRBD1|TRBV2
CASRRGQGDSPLHF
TGTGCCAGCAGGAGAGGACAGGGAGATTCACCCCTCCACTTT
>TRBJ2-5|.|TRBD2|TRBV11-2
CASSLTRLAGQETQYF
TGTGCCAGCAGCCTCACCCGACTAGCGGGGCAAGAGACCCAGTACTTC
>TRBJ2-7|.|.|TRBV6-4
CASSAIYEQYF
TGTGCCAGCAGTGCAATCTACGAGCAGTACTTC
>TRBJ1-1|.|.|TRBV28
CASRIQNTEAFF
TGTGCCAGCAGGATACAGAACACTGAAGCTTTCTTT
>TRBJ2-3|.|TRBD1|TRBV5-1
CASSTGAPTDTQYF
TGCGCCAGCAGCACAGGGGCGCCCACAGATACGCAGTATTTT
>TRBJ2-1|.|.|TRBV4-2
CASSQVPTGSYNEQFF
TGTGCCAGCAGCCAAGTCCCCACAGGGTCCTACAATGAGCAGTTCTTC
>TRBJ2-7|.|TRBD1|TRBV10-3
CAISESGTGIYEQYF
TGTGCCATCAGTGAGTCTGGGACAGGGATCTACGAGCAGTACTTC
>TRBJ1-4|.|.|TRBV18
CASSPRVDEKLFF
TGTGCCAGCTCACCACGAGTCGATGAAAAACTGTTTTTT
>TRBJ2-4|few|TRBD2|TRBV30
CAWELAGGNIQYF
TGTGCCTGGGAGCTAGCGGGGGGGAACATTCAGTACTTC
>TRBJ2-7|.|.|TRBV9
CASSVGQGNEQYF
TGTGCCAGCAGCGTAGGGCAGGGGAACGAGCAGTACTTC
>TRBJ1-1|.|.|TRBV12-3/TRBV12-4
CASSLARATEAFF
TGTGCCAGCAGTTTAGCGCGAGCCACTGAAGCTTTCTTT
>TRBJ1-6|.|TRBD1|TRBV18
CASSPRGQGLGSPLHF
TGTGCCAGCTCACCAAGGGGACAGGGATTGGGTTCACCCCTCCACTTT
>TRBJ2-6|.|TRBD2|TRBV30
CASGGQYSGANVLTF
TGTGCCTCGGGGGGTCAATACTCTGGGGCCAACGTCCTGACTTTC
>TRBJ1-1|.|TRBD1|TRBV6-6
CASSYDDRGVYTEAFF
TGTGCCAGCAGTTACGACGACAGGGGGGTATACACTGAAGCTTTCTTT
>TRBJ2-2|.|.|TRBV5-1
CASLPGSQSGELFF
TGCGCCAGTTTACCAGGGTCCCAGTCCGGGGAGCTGTTTTTT
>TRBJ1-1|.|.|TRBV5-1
CASRERPQGYTEAFF
TGCGCCAGCAGGGAGCGACCACAGGGATACACTGAAGCTTTCTTT